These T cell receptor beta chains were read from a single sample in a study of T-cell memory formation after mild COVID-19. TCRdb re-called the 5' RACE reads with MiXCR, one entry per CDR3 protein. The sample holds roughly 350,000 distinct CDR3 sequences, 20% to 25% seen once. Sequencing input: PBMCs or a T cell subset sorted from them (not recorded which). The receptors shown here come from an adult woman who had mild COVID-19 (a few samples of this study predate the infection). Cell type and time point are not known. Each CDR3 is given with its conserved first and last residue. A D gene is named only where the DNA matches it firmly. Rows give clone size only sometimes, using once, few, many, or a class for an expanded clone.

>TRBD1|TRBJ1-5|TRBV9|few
CASSVGTGTNQPQHF
TGTGCCAGCAGCGTCGGGACAGGTACTAATCAGCCCCAGCATTTT
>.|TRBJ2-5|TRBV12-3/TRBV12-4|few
CASSHGTLRETQYF
TGTGCCAGCAGTCACGGGACCTTAAGGGAGACCCAGTACTTC
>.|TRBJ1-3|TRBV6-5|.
CASSYWQDASSGNTIYF
TGTGCCAGCAGTTATTGGCAGGATGCGAGCTCTGGAAACACCATATATTTT
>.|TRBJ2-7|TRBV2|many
CASEQALGYEQYF
TGTGCCAGCGAACAGGCCCTGGGCTACGAGCAGTACTTC
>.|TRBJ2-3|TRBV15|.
CATTSGRTDTQYF
TGTGCCACCACGTCGGGAAGAACAGATACGCAGTATTTT
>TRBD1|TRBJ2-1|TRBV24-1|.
CATSDLRGQAEQLFF
TGTGCCACCAGTGATTTGAGGGGACAGGCGGAACAACTGTTCTTC
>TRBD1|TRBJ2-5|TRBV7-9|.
CASSMNPGQGQETQYF
TGTGCCAGCAGCATGAACCCGGGACAGGGACAAGAGACCCAGTACTTC
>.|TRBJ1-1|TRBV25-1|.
CASSSTRTSGGSAFF
TGTGCCAGCAGTTCGACCCGGACCTCCGGGGGTTCAGCTTTCTTT
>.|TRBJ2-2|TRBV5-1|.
CASSLVDSGELFF
TGCGCCAGCAGCTTGGTCGACAGCGGGGAGCTGTTTTTT
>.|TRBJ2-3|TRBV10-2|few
CASSDPGGVTDTQYF
TGCGCCAGCAGTGATCCCGGAGGTGTCACAGATACGCAGTATTTT
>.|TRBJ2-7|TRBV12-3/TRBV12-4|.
CASSGGTMGAGYEQYF
TGTGCCAGCAGTGGGGGGACTATGGGGGCTGGTTACGAGCAGTACTTC
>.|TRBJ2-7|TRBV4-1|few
CASSQEEHSYEQYF
TGCGCCAGCAGCCAAGAAGAGCACTCCTACGAGCAGTACTTC
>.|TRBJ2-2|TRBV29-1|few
CTVWAANTGELFF
TGCACCGTTTGGGCGGCGAACACCGGGGAGCTGTTTTTT
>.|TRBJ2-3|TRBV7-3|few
CASSPNPDGALQYF
TGTGCCAGCAGCCCGAATCCGGACGGTGCCCTCCAATATTTT
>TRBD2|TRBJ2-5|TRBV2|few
CASSGLAGGLGETQYF
TGTGCCAGCAGTGGTCTAGCGGGGGGTTTGGGAGAGACCCAGTACTTC
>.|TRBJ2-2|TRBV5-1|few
CASSVADNTGELFF
TGTGCCAGCAGCGTAGCGGATAACACCGGGGAGCTGTTTTTT
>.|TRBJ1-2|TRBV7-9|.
CASSSTGATYGYTF
TGTGCCAGCAGCTCGACCGGGGCCACCTATGGCTACACCTTC
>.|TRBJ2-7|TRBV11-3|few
CASKSFDEQYF
TGTGCCAGCAAGTCATTTGACGAGCAGTACTTC
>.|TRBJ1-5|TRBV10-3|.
CATDREGYQPQHF
TGTGCCACCGATCGGGAGGGATATCAGCCCCAGCATTTT
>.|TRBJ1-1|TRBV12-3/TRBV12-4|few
CASSFGEGQWGAFF
TGTGCCAGCTCCTTTGGGGAGGGGCAGTGGGGAGCTTTCTTT
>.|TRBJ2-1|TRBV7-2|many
CASSRRQSSYNEQFF
TGTGCCAGCAGCCGCCGACAGAGCTCCTACAATGAGCAGTTCTTC
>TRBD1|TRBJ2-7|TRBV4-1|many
CASSHGTGLYEQYF
TGCGCCAGCAGCCACGGGACAGGGCTCTACGAGCAGTACTTC
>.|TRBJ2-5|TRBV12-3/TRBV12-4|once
CASSSRRSEQETQYF
TGTGCCAGCAGCTCCCGCCGGAGCGAACAAGAGACCCAGTACTTC
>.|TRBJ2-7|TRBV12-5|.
CASGLDVTDEQYF
TGTGCTAGTGGGCTGGACGTGACGGACGAGCAGTACTTC
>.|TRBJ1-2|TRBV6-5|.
CASSYSRTAFYGYTF
TGTGCCAGCAGTTACTCTAGGACAGCCTTCTATGGCTACACCTTC
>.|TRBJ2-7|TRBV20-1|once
CSASARVYEQYF
TGCAGTGCTAGTGCCAGGGTCTACGAGCAGTACTTC
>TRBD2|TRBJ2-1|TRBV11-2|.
CASSFVSGSSSDEQFF
TGTGCCAGCAGCTTCGTCAGCGGGAGCTCAAGCGATGAGCAGTTCTTC
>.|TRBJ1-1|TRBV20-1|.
CSARVPGSRAEAFF
TGCAGTGCTAGAGTCCCGGGCTCTAGAGCTGAAGCTTTCTTT
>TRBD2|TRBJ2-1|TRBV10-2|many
CASSEAGRGAYNEQFF
TGCGCCAGCAGTGAGGCGGGGCGGGGGGCTTACAATGAGCAGTTCTTC
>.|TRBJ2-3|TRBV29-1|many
CSVRGRGGDTQYF
TGCAGCGTTCGAGGGCGGGGTGGAGATACGCAGTATTTT
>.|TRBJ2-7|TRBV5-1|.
CASSFNGAGEQYF
TGCGCCAGCAGTTTCAATGGGGCGGGAGAGCAGTACTTC
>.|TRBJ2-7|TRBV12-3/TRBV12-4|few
CASNMGRNYEQYF
TGTGCCAGCAATATGGGCAGGAACTACGAGCAGTACTTC
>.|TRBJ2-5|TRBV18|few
CASSPRQPGQTQYF
TGTGCCAGCTCACCTAGACAGCCAGGACAGACCCAGTACTTC
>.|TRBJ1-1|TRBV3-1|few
CASSHSSTNTEAFF
TGTGCCAGCAGCCATAGTTCAACGAACACTGAAGCTTTCTTT
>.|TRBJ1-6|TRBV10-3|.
CAISESAGSHGSPLHF
TGTGCCATCAGTGAGTCCGCGGGCAGCCATGGTTCACCCCTCCACTTT
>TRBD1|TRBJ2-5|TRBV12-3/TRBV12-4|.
CASSPYGTARRETQYF
TGTGCCAGCAGCCCGTATGGGACAGCTAGGAGGGAGACCCAGTACTTC
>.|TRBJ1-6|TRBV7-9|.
CASSLGQDIGKNSPLHF
TGTGCCAGCAGCTTGGGGCAAGACATCGGCAAGAATTCACCCCTCCACTTT
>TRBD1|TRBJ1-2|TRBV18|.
CASSPLPTGRENYGYTF
TGTGCCAGCTCACCACTCCCGACAGGGAGAGAGAACTATGGCTACACCTTC
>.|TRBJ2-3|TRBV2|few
CASTLGLYTDTQYF
TGTGCCAGCACCCTCGGACTGTACACAGATACGCAGTATTTT
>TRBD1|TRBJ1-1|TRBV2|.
CASRGQGDTEAFF
TGTGCCAGCAGGGGACAGGGGGACACTGAAGCTTTCTTT
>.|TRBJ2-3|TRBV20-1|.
CSARDAGRSTDTQYF
TGCAGTGCTAGAGATGCGGGTCGAAGCACAGATACGCAGTATTTT
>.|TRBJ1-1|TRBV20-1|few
CSARRGSMNTEAFF
TGCAGTGCTAGGCGGGGCAGCATGAACACTGAAGCTTTCTTT
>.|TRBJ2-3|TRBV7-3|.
CASSLGLRTDTQYF
TGTGCCAGCAGCTTGGGACTTCGCACAGATACGCAGTATTTT
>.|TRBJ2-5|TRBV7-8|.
CASSPPGPTKETQYF
TGTGCCAGCAGCCCCCCGGGGCCCACTAAAGAGACCCAGTACTTC
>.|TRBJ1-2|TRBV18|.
CASSPSEGNYGYTF
TGTGCCAGCTCACCAAGTGAGGGAAACTATGGCTACACCTTC
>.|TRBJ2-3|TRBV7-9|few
CAGRRLSTDTQYF
TGTGCCGGCAGGCGGCTATCCACAGATACGCAGTATTTT
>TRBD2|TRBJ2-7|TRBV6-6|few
CASSPPGSGADEQYF
TGTGCCAGCAGTCCCCCCGGGAGCGGGGCGGACGAGCAGTACTTC
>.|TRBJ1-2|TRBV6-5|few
CASRINDGYTF
TGTGCCAGCAGAATTAACGATGGCTACACCTTC
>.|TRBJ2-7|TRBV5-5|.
CASSLQFPDGLYEQYF
TGTGCCAGCAGCTTGCAGTTTCCGGACGGGCTCTACGAGCAGTACTTC
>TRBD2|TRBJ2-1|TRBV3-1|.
CASSQALAGSYNEQFF
TGTGCCAGCAGCCAAGCACTAGCGGGCTCCTACAATGAGCAGTTCTTC
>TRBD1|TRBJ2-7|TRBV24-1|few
CATSDPPGQGYEQYF
TGTGCCACCAGTGATCCGCCGGGACAGGGCTACGAGCAGTACTTC
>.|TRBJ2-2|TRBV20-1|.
CSAREHRANTGELFF
TGCAGTGCTAGAGAGCACAGAGCGAACACCGGGGAGCTGTTTTTT
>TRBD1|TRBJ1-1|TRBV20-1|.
CSARRGWTGITEAFF
TGCAGTGCTAGACGAGGTTGGACAGGGATCACTGAAGCTTTCTTT
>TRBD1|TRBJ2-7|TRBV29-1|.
CSVGDRAYEQYF
TGCAGCGTTGGCGACAGGGCCTACGAGCAGTACTTC
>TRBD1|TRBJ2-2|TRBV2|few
CASSEVQGAAGELFF
TGTGCCAGCAGTGAAGTGCAGGGGGCGGCCGGGGAGCTGTTTTTT
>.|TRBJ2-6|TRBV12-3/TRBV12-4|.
CASTHRGAGANVLTF
TGTGCCAGCACGCATCGCGGGGCGGGGGCCAACGTCCTGACTTTC
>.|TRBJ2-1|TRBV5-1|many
CASSLAAAGYNEQFF
TGCGCCAGCAGCTTGGCGGCGGCGGGCTACAATGAGCAGTTCTTC
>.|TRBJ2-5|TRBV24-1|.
CATSDLRPSGAETQYF
TGTGCCACCAGTGATTTGCGACCGTCGGGCGCGGAGACCCAGTACTTC
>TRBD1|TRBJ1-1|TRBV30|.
CAWAWGQGSTEAFF
TGTGCCTGGGCCTGGGGACAGGGATCCACTGAAGCTTTCTTT
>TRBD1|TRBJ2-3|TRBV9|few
CASSAPGGGSTDTQYF
TGTGCCAGCAGCGCCCCAGGGGGCGGTAGCACAGATACGCAGTATTTT